This TCR beta chain was captured by sequencing in a study of response to subunit inactivated influenza vaccine. TCRdb called the RT-PCR reads again in MiXCR, with one record for every CDR3 protein. The table has around 480,000 distinct CDR3 sequences, approximately 15% seen once. There are 14 residues in the CDR3. V was pared by 5 bases and J by 2 bases, with 13 bases between. Germline CDR1 is SGHTA and CDR2 is FQGTGA. This receptor was identified in a man aged 50 to 69 who received an inactivated influenza vaccine. The chain joins TRBV7-3 to TRBJ2-7, with no clear D. Specimen: CD4+ T cells sorted from PBMCs, collected less than 25 months after vaccination. The CDR3 reads CASSQGSGPYEQYF. CDR3 DNA: TGTGCCAGCAGCCAAGGGTCAGGTCCCTACGAGCAGTACTTC.